What follows are 3 T cell receptor beta chains derived from one specimen sequenced in a study of T cell changes during pregnancy in multiple sclerosis. Repertoires were generated with immunoSEQ multiplex PCR, while TCRdb's copy carries only in-frame clones and drops some. The sample lists some 100,000 clones, around 90% occurring once. This material consisted of peripheral blood, taken in the second trimester of pregnancy. These receptors all come from a female donor with multiple sclerosis, enrolled in a pregnancy study.

The J gene is TRBJ2-3, the V gene TRBV5-4; TRBD1 agrees at 11 bases. The CDR3 length is 15 residues. V dropped 3 bases and J dropped 3; count of bases not matched to a gene: 3. Germline CDR1 reads SGHNT; CDR2 reads YYREEE (reference sequence). The CDR3 DNA is TGTGCCAGCAGCTCGGGACAGGGGGGGACAGATACGCAGTATTTT. Translated: CASSSGQGGTDTQYF.

The chain couples TRBV9 to TRBJ2-7, with 7 bases aligning to TRBD2. Trimming at V came to 1 base and at J to 5 bases, leaving 3 bases not matched to a gene. This CDR3 spans 13 amino acids. In germline, CDR1 is SGDLS, CDR2 YYNGEE. The CDR3 loop is CASSVTSEHEQYF. The DNA for the CDR3 is TGTGCCAGCAGCGTAACTAGCGAACACGAGCAGTACTTC.

The chain carries TRBV6-1 and TRBJ1-1, with 9 bases that match TRBD1. This CDR3 is built from 17 residues. V lost 1 base, J lost 2 bases, and 8 bases stayed unmatched. In germline, CDR1 is MNHNS, CDR2 SASEGT. CDR3 coding DNA: TGTGCCAGCAGTGAAGAGGGACAGGGCGTGAGAAACACTGAAGCTTTCTTT. Translating gives CASSEEGQGVRNTEAFF.